This T cell receptor (beta chain) was observed in a study of blood T cell repertoires in COVID-19. Study details: Material from acute and convalescent COVID-19 was sourced from the United States, Italy and Spain. Sample material is recorded as cDNA or gDNA derived from T cells, B-cell-depleted T cells, or PBMCs.

CDR1 is LNHDA, CDR2 SQIVND, per germline (reference sequence). V trimming: 7 bases; J trimming: 8 bases; junction bases outside the gene matches: 9. This CDR3 comprises 15 residues. In the original analysis: Amplification from reference gene primers served as the basis for estimated nucleated cell counts. Assay: immunoSEQ multiplex PCR; the TCRdb copy retains only in-frame clones and omits some. V, J and clone size are taken as reported in that table, and D and trimming were inferred from the DNA itself. The sample lists 150,000 to 200,000 clones, roughly 89% occurring once. This sequence joins TRBV19 and TRBJ2-1, with 12 bases that match TRBD2. What was sequenced was peripheral blood. The receptor was derived from a middle-aged man with acute or convalescent COVID-19. The DNA of the CDR3 is TGTGCCAGTACCAGGACTAGCGGGGCTCGGGATGAGCAGTTCTTC. Protein product: CASTRTSGARDEQFF.